A single sample gave rise to the 30 T cell receptor delta chains below, sequenced in a study of gamma-delta T cells after stem cell transplantation (dated by TCRdb to the mid-2010s). Receptor amplification or capture employed RT-PCR. Instrument used: Illumina MiSeq. TCRdb recomputed clones from the public reads with CATT; identical DNA rows were then combined. For this sample there are approximately 1,600 delta-chain clones; 3.7% appear just once. The ten largest account for approximately 24% of the sample. Sequencing was performed on gamma-delta T cells. The receptor set was obtained from a human donor. It is not recorded whose cells these are; they may come from a transplant donor.

This clone is deemed medium-sized (0.01 to 0.1%). V and J are TRDV2 and TRDJ1, with 8 bases that match TRDD3. Germline CDR1 GEAIGNYY, CDR2 EKD. Germline trimming cut 3 bases from V and 5 bases from J; bases unmatched to any gene: 16. There are 17 residues in the CDR3. CDR3 region: CACDPLGDTGGSDKLIF. CDR3 sequence (DNA): TGTGCCTGTGACCCCCTCGGGGATACTGGGGGCTCGGATAAACTCATCTTT.

This clone came up a few times. This chain joins TRDV2 and TRDJ1, with 13 bases matching TRDD3. Trimming took 3 bases from V and 0 from J; bases not matched to a gene: 6. The germline gives CDR1 GEAIGNYY, CDR2 EKD. The CDR3 length is 17 residues. Here the CDR3 reads CACDVLGDTRYTDKLIF. The CDR3 DNA reads TGTGCCTGTGACGTACTGGGGGATACGAGGTACACCGATAAACTCATCTTT.

CDR3 sequence reads: CACDLLTPVPKGTGAPRNDKLIF. The CDR3 region has the DNA TGTGCCTGTGACCTACTTACTCCAGTTCCGAAAGGTACTGGGGCGCCCCGGAACGATAAACTCATCTTT. This chain uses TRDV2 with TRDJ1; TRDD3 matches 7 bases. Germline V gene lookup returns CDR1 GEAIGNYY and CDR2 EKD. The CDR3 loop spans 23 amino acids. V shed 3 bases, J shed 4 bases, and the junction held 34 bases outside the gene matches.

The genes are TRDV2 and TRDJ1, with TRDD3 identical over 7 bases. V was clipped by 0 bases and J by 0 bases; unmatched bases: 6. The CDR3 consists of 16 residues. Germline values: CDR1 GEAIGNYY, CDR2 EKD. This CDR3 is CACDTLGAPDTDKLIF. In DNA, the CDR3 is TGTGCCTGTGACACCCTGGGGGCCCCAGACACCGATAAACTCATCTTT.

The chain joins TRDV2 to TRDJ3; the match to TRDD3 covers 8 bases. This CDR3 is 17 amino acids long. Germline values: CDR1 GEAIGNYY, CDR2 EKD. V trimming: 2 bases; J trimming: 6 bases; junction bases outside the gene matches: 8. CDR3 nucleotide sequence: TGTGCCTGTGACATACTGGGGGCTACCCTGGACACCCGACAGATGTTTTTC. Encoded protein: CACDILGATLDTRQMFF.

This clone was recorded a few times. With a much larger clone just one base away, this may be a read error. Additional DNA sequences in this sample encode the identical CDR3. V is TRDV2 and J is TRDJ1; 13 nucleotides agree with TRDD3. Per the germline V gene, CDR1 is GEAIGNYY and CDR2 is EKD. This CDR3 region has 16 residues. The DNA for the CDR3 is TGCGCCTGTGACACACTGGGGGATACGCGCATCGATAAACTCATCTTT. Protein sequence: CACDTLGDTRIDKLIF.

The chain has TRDV2 and TRDJ1; possibly TRDD3 for D (6 bases). V lost 1 base, J lost 2 bases, and 22 bases lay in between. The CDR3 contains 18 residues. Germline V lookup: CDR1 GEAIGNYY, CDR2 EKD. CDR3 region: CACDTLALGGRSTDKLIF. Written as DNA, the CDR3 is TGTGCCTGTGACACATTGGCCTTGGGGGGACGCTCAACCGATAAACTCATCTTT.

This clone ranks as medium-sized. The CDR3 nucleotides read TGTGCCTGTGACACCGTTGGGGGATACTCCGATAAACTCATCTTT. Protein product: CACDTVGGYSDKLIF. The J gene is TRDJ1, the V gene TRDV2; TRDD3 matches 10 bases. CDR3 length equals 15 residues. V lost 0 bases and J lost 3; bases outside the gene matches: 3. Germline loops: CDR1 GEAIGNYY, CDR2 EKD.

In its sample, this clone ranks as medium-sized. The chain recombines TRDV2 with TRDJ1, with 13 bases matching TRDD3. This CDR3 contains 19 residues. Germline CDR1 reads GEAIGNYY; CDR2 reads EKD. With V trimmed by 1 base and J by 5 bases, 15 bases remained unmatched. Here the CDR3 DNA reads TGTGCCTGTGACACATTCCCCGTACTGGGGGATACGCATCGGGATAAACTCATCTTT. Translation: CACDTFPVLGDTHRDKLIF.

Comment on this clone: A much larger clone differs by one base, so this may be a read error. The V gene lacks a call, and TRDJ3 is the J gene; the table gives TRDD3 as D, unverified against the DNA. CDR3 length equals 21 residues. The CDR3 loop is CACDTLAVLGASSWDTRQMFF. The CDR3 bases are TGTGCCTGTGACACCCTTGCTGTATTGGGGGCTAGCTCCTGGGACACCCGACAGATGTTTTTC.

This clone was picked up a small number of times. This likely reflects a read error, since a far larger clone is one base away. This chain links TRDV2 with TRDJ1; 12 positions agree with TRDD3. Germline CDR1 GEAIGNYY, CDR2 EKD. The CDR3 length is 15 residues. The ends lost 6 bases at V and 10 bases at J; junction bases unmatched: 14. CDR3 bases: TGTGCCTGTAACTCACTAACTGGGGGATACATGGGACTCATCTTT. Translated, it gives CACNSLTGGYMGLIF.

The V and J genes are TRDV1 and TRDJ1, with 13 bases that match TRDD3. J was trimmed by 1 base and V by 1 base; bases with no gene match: 27. CDR1 and CDR2 (germline): TSWWSYY, QGS. This CDR3 is 25 amino acids long. CDR3 DNA: TGTGCTCTTGGGGAACCATATGGGCCCTTCCTTCGCTTGTACTGGGGGATACGGGGCACCGATAAACTCATCTTT. It specifies CALGEPYGPFLRLYWGIRGTDKLIF.

By sample share, this clone is medium-sized. The chain couples TRDV2 to TRDJ1; D not resolved. The V gene lost 0 bases and the J gene lost 0 bases, with 7 bases spanning the gap. CDR1 and CDR2 from the germline V gene are GEAIGNYY and EKD. This CDR3 region has 14 residues. CDR3 loop: CACDTVQYTDKLIF. In nucleotides, the CDR3 is TGTGCCTGTGACACCGTTCAGTACACCGATAAACTCATCTTT.

This clone has just a few counts. Germline and junction disagree at one end, which may indicate a read error. The sample contains more than one DNA sequence encoding this CDR3. V usage is TRDV2 and J usage is TRDJ1; D remains ambiguous. Germline-derived CDR1 and CDR2 are GEAIGNYY and EKD. This CDR3 is 15 amino acids long. As DNA, the CDR3 is TGCGCCTGTGACAAATTGCCCGTACAGGGCGATAAACTCATCTTT. Translated, it gives CACDKLPVQGDKLIF.

A few counts support this clone. A much larger clone differs by one base, so this may be a read error. The V and J genes are TRDV2 and TRDJ1; 10 bases fit TRDD3. V shed 0 bases and J 3 bases; nucleotides not matched to a gene: 18. Germline CDR1 reads GEAIGNYY; CDR2 reads EKD. The CDR3 is 20 amino acids. The CDR3 here is CACDTVFLSRGIRNADKLIF. CDR3 nucleotide sequence: TGTGCCTGTGACACCGTTTTCCTGTCGAGGGGGATACGGAACGCCGATAAACTCATCTTT.

This clone was seen more than once but under ten times. Given a much more abundant clone one base away, this may be a read error. The sample contains more than one DNA sequence encoding this CDR3. The chain employs TRDV2 and TRDJ1; TRDD2 is a possible D gene (6 bases). The CDR3 length is 15 residues. Germline CDR1 GEAIGNYY, CDR2 EKD. CDR3 protein: CACDTVSFPPDKLIF. As DNA, the CDR3 is TGCGCCTGTGACACCGTTTCCTTCCCCCCCGATAAACTCATCTTT.

This clone showed up just a few times. The chain's CDR3 is CACDTLLGDAYTDKLIF. The CDR3, as DNA: TGTGCCTGTGACACCCTACTGGGGGATGCTTACACCGATAAACTCATCTTT. The chain employs TRDV2 and TRDJ1; 10 positions match TRDD3. V shed 0 bases and J 0 bases; nucleotides not matched to a gene: 6. Germline CDR1 GEAIGNYY, CDR2 EKD. The CDR3 has 17 amino acids.

By share, this clone ranks as large. Other DNA sequences in the sample encode the same CDR3. DNA for the CDR3: TGTGCTCTTGGGGAACTAGAGCTCCCTACAAAAGTCCTAACAGCACAACTCTTCTTT. Protein sequence: CALGELELPTKVLTAQLFF. The chain couples TRDV1 to TRDJ2; TRDD2 is a possible D gene (5 bases). This CDR3 contains 19 residues. V was pared by 0 bases and J by 5 bases, with 22 bases between. The V gene's germline CDR1 is TSWWSYY and CDR2 QGS.

V usage is TRDV2 and J usage is TRDJ1; 7 bases agree with TRDD3. Losses at the gene ends were 4 bases for V and 0 bases for J; bases not matched to a gene: 16. This CDR3 comprises 18 residues. Germline loops: CDR1 GEAIGNYY, CDR2 EKD. The CDR3 nucleotides read TGTGCCTGTGAAGAGCTGGGGGCTAACACGGTGTACACCGATAAACTCATCTTT. Translation: CACEELGANTVYTDKLIF.

This clone occurred a few times. The chain employs TRDV2 and TRDJ1; 13 bases line up with TRDD3. This CDR3 contains 18 residues. Germline V gene sequence: CDR1 GEAIGNYY, CDR2 EKD. V trimming: 0 bases; J trimming: 0 bases; junction bases outside the gene matches: 6. CDR3 sequence (DNA): TGTGCCTGTGACACCTTACTGGGGGATACGCGGGACACCGATAAACTCATCTTT. Translation gives CACDTLLGDTRDTDKLIF.

The J gene is TRDJ1, the V gene TRDV2; 9 bases match TRDD3. V trimming: 1 base; J trimming: 0 bases; junction bases outside the gene matches: 5. From germline, CDR1 is GEAIGNYY and CDR2 EKD. CDR3 length: 16 amino acids. CDR3 amino acids: CACDTLGDWDTDKLIF. CDR3 DNA: TGTGCCTGTGACACTCTGGGGGATTGGGACACCGATAAACTCATCTTT.

This clone appeared a few times. A much bigger clone sits one base away, suggesting this may be a read error. This sequence joins TRDV2 and TRDJ3; 7 nucleotides align to TRDD3. The germline CDR1 and CDR2 sequences are GEAIGNYY and EKD. This CDR3 has 20 amino acids. This chain's CDR3 is CACDTADRRTGAWDTRQTFF. The DNA of the CDR3 is TGTGCCTGTGACACCGCTGACCGCCGAACTGGGGCCTGGGACACCCGACAGACGTTTTTC.

Worth noting for this clone: A much larger clone sits a single nucleotide away, making a read error possible. Other nucleotide sequences in the sample specify the same CDR3. This chain joins TRDV2 and TRDJ1, with 7 bases fitting TRDD3. The CDR3 runs to 18 residues. The germline CDR1 and CDR2 sequences are GEAIGNYY and EKD. J was trimmed by 0 bases and V by 0 bases; bases with no gene match: 12. CDR3 coding DNA: TGTGCCTGTGACACCGTGCCCCTGGGGGGCTCATACACCGATAAACTCATCTTT. This sequence encodes CACDTVPLGGSYTDKLIF.

V and J are TRDV2 and TRDJ1; 7 bases map to TRDD3. The trim removed 6 bases at V and 0 bases at J, leaving 15 bases unmatched. Germline CDR1 GEAIGNYY, CDR2 EKD. The CDR3 is made up of 17 amino acids. The CDR3 sequence is CACNALWGSNHTDKLIF. Here the CDR3 DNA reads TGTGCCTGTAACGCTCTCTGGGGGTCCAACCACACCGATAAACTCATCTTT.

The chain uses TRDV2 and TRDJ1; 11 bases line up with TRDD3. The CDR3 spans 19 residues. Trimming cost V 3 bases and J 0 bases; bases outside gene matches: 14. CDR1 and CDR2 (germline): GEAIGNYY, EKD. The chain's CDR3 is CACDLLGDTKERYTDKLIF. The CDR3, as DNA: TGTGCCTGTGACCTTTTGGGGGATACGAAAGAGAGGTACACCGATAAACTCATCTTT.

In this sample, this clone turned up a few times. The chain links TRDV1 to TRDJ1; 8 bases are shared with TRDD3. The germline V gene has CDR1 TSWWSYY and CDR2 QGS. The CDR3 runs to 22 residues. The J segment lost 1 base and the V segment lost 5 bases, leaving 27 bases of the junction unmatched. In DNA, the CDR3 is TGTGCTCTTGGGCCTCTTCTTCCCTACAGGTTACTGGGGGCTCACGTCACCGATAAACTCATCTTT. This codes for CALGPLLPYRLLGAHVTDKLIF.

This CDR3 is CACDTVTGGYAPNTDKLIF. The CDR3 DNA follows: TGTGCCTGTGACACGGTAACTGGGGGATACGCTCCTAACACCGATAAACTCATCTTT. The rearrangement links TRDV2 to TRDJ1; 13 bases fit TRDD3. Germline assignment: CDR1 GEAIGNYY and CDR2 EKD. With 1 base clipped from V and 0 bases from J, the junction kept 10 bases outside the gene matches. The length of the CDR3 is 19 residues.

This clone was detected a few times. The chain carries TRDV2 and TRDJ1; 8 bases align to TRDD3. The CDR3 runs to 16 residues. Losses at the gene ends were 3 bases for V and 3 bases for J; bases not matched to a gene: 11. Germline values: CDR1 GEAIGNYY, CDR2 EKD. The DNA of the CDR3 is TGTGCCTGTGACGCCGTGGGGATACCGTCGGCCGATAAACTCATCTTT. Translated, it gives CACDAVGIPSADKLIF.

This clone has more than one count but fewer than ten. V and J are TRDV2 and TRDJ1; 12 positions agree with TRDD3. With V trimmed by 4 bases and J by 0 bases, 14 bases remained unmatched. The CDR3 is 19 amino acids. Germline V gene data show CDR1 as GEAIGNYY and CDR2 as EKD. DNA for the CDR3: TGTGCCTGTGAGCTACTTACTGGGGGATACTACCCTTACACCGATAAACTCATCTTT. Translating gives CACELLTGGYYPYTDKLIF.

The V call is TRDV2, the J call TRDJ1; 10 nucleotides line up with TRDD3. Germline trimming cut 2 bases from V and 2 bases from J; bases unmatched to any gene: 10. In germline, CDR1 is GEAIGNYY, CDR2 EKD. The CDR3 runs 17 residues. The CDR3 region is CACDNVGGDTRTDKLIF. The CDR3 DNA sequence: TGTGCCTGTGACAATGTAGGGGGGGATACGCGGACCGATAAACTCATCTTT.